Following are 13 T cell receptor beta chains from one sample sequenced in a study of breast tumors, draining lymph nodes, adjacent tissues. TCRdb called the multiplex PCR reads again in MiXCR, with one record for every CDR3 protein. The sample contains under 70,000 distinct CDR3 sequences, approximately 47% of which appear only once. The sample was breast tumor tissue. All receptors come from a female donor with breast cancer. Some clones in this sample may be carry-over from other donors' samples.

CDR3 sequence: CASSRVGGSNYGYTF. DNA of the CDR3: TGTGCCAGTAGTAGGGTGGGGGGCAGTAACTATGGCTACACCTTC. The V call is TRBV19, the J call TRBJ1-2; perhaps TRBD1 as D (6 bases). Germline loops: CDR1 LNHDA, CDR2 SQIVND (reference sequence). V was trimmed by 4 bases and J by 1 base, leaving 13 bases between them. This CDR3 is 15 amino acids long.

Ten or more counts support this clonotype. The rearrangement uses TRBV2 and TRBJ1-1; D ambiguous. The CDR3 spans 13 residues. The V and J ends lost 6 bases and 4 bases respectively, with 12 bases between them. Germline assignment: CDR1 SNHLY and CDR2 FYNNEI. The CDR3 is CASRPNWGTEAFF. CDR3 DNA: TGTGCCAGCAGACCAAATTGGGGCACTGAAGCTTTCTTT.

The chain has TRBV10-3 and TRBJ1-2, with no clear D. Germline V gene sequence: CDR1 ENHRY, CDR2 SYGVKD. V was pared by 0 bases and J by 0 bases, with 14 bases between. The CDR3 loop spans 17 amino acids. CDR3 in amino acids: CAISESTQGSANYGYTF. The CDR3 DNA follows: TGTGCCATCAGTGAGTCGACTCAAGGTTCGGCTAACTATGGCTACACCTTC.

The chain recombines TRBV20-1 with TRBJ1-5; tentative D call: TRBD1 (6 bases). CDR3 length: 15 residues. Trimming left V 0 bases short and J 6 bases short, with 15 bases between. Germline V CDR1 and CDR2: DFQATT, SNEGSKA (reference sequence). The CDR3 sequence is CSARDLGQAGQPQHF. CDR3 in DNA: TGCAGTGCTAGAGATCTGGGACAAGCAGGTCAGCCCCAGCATTTT.

This clonotype was found many times. The rearrangement links TRBV7-8 to TRBJ2-3; 7 bases are shared with TRBD2. The CDR3 is made up of 15 amino acids. The germline V gene encodes CDR1 SGHVS and CDR2 FQNEAQ. V lost 1 base, J lost 6 bases, and 7 bases stayed unmatched. Here the CDR3 DNA reads TGTGCCAGCAGCTTAGAGCGGGGTCCCAGGGATACGCAGTATTTT. Its protein is CASSLERGPRDTQYF.

The table lists this clonotype with many counts. The genes are TRBV20-1 and TRBJ2-1; 7 positions match TRBD2. After removal of 0 bases from V and 4 bases from J, the junction contained 9 bases not matched to a gene. Germline CDR1 DFQATT, CDR2 SNEGSKA (reference sequence). The CDR3 runs 16 residues. The CDR3 sequence: CSARDLETSSYNEQFF. The CDR3, as DNA: TGCAGTGCTAGAGATCTCGAGACTAGCAGTTACAATGAGCAGTTCTTC.

This clonotype occurred a few times. A much larger clone differs from this one at a single base, so this may be a read error. This chain connects TRBV20-1 to TRBJ1-2, with 9 bases fitting TRBD1. From germline, CDR1 is DFQATT and CDR2 SNEGSKA (reference sequence). The CDR3 consists of 15 residues. Trimming at V came to 7 bases and at J to 6 bases, leaving 15 bases not matched to a gene. CDR3 nucleotide sequence: TGCAGTGTCGCCCCACCTGGACAGGGGTCACATGGCTACACCTTC. Residues: CSVAPPGQGSHGYTF.

This clonotype was recorded many times. The chain combines TRBV10-3 with TRBJ2-3; 7 bases line up with TRBD2. Germline loops: CDR1 ENHRY, CDR2 SYGVKD. This CDR3 has 14 amino acids. V gave up 10 bases and J gave up 4 bases; unmatched junction bases: 11. The CDR3 DNA follows: TGTGCCACCGACCCGGGACTAAGTTCAGATACGCAGTATTTT. Its translation is CATDPGLSSDTQYF.

Only one count was recorded for this clonotype. This sequence may be a read error, since a much larger clone differs from it by one base. This sequence joins TRBV27 and TRBJ2-7; the D gene could be TRBD1 or TRBD2 (5 bases each). The CDR3 is made up of 13 amino acids. Germline CDR1 and CDR2: MNHEY and SMNVEV (reference sequence). Here the CDR3 DNA reads TGTGCCAGCAGTTTGGGGGTCTCCTACGGGCAGTACTTC. Protein product: CASSLGVSYGQYF.

J is TRBJ1-6 and V is TRBV5-4; D is possibly TRBD1 (6 bases). This CDR3 is built from 15 residues. CDR1 is SGHNT and CDR2 is YYREEE in the germline V gene (reference sequence). Trimming shortened V by 3 bases and J by 9 bases, and 16 bases separated the two germline ends. The CDR3 protein is CASSSNRALISPLHF. CDR3 coding DNA: TGTGCCAGCAGCTCGAACAGGGCGCTGATTTCACCCCTCCACTTT.

A remark on this clonotype: Mismatch with germline at one junction end may stem from a read error. The gene calls are TRBV25-1 and TRBJ2-7, with TRBD1 matching 9 bases. The germline V gene encodes CDR1 MGHDK and CDR2 SYGVNS. The CDR3 is 13 residues long. The CDR3 coding sequence is TGTGCCAGCTTCCGGACAGGGGCCTACGAGCGGTACTTC. Encoded protein: CASFRTGAYERYF.

This clonotype came up many times. This chain uses TRBV12-5 with TRBJ2-2, with D hard to call. Germline CDR1 is LGHNT and CDR2 is FRNRAP. The CDR3 loop spans 10 amino acids. V was pared by 7 bases and J by 6 bases, with 3 bases between. CDR3 bases: TGTGCTAGTGCTTCCGGGGAGCTGTTTTTT. Its protein is CASASGELFF.

This clonotype was seen a single time. An end of the junction differs from the germline gene, which may be a read error. This chain joins TRBV5-1 and TRBJ2-5; the match to TRBD1 covers 7 bases. Germline CDR1 reads SGHRS; CDR2 reads YFSETQ. The CDR3 length is 15 residues. CDR3 nucleotides: TGTGCTAGCAGCTTGAGGGTGACAGGGCTAGAGACCCAGTACTTC. Its translation is CASSLRVTGLETQYF.